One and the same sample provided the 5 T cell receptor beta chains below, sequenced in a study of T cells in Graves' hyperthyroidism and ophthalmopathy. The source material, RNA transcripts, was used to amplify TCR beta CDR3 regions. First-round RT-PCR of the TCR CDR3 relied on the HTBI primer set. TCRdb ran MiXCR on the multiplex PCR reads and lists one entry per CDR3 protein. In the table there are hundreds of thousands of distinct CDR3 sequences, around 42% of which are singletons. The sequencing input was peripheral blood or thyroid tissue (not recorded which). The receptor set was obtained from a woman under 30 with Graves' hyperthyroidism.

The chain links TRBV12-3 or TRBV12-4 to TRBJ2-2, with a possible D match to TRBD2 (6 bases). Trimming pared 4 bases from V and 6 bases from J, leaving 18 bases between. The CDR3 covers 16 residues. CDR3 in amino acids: CASSYETNRLAGELFF. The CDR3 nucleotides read TGTGCCAGCAGTTACGAAACGAATCGACTAGCCGGGGAGCTGTTTTTT.

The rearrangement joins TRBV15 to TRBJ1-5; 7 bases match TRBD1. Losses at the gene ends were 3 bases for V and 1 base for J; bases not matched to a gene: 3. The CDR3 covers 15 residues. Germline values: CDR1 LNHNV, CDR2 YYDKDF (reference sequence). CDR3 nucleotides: TGTGCCACCAGCAGGACAGGGATGAGCAATCAGCCCCAGCATTTT. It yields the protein CATSRTGMSNQPQHF. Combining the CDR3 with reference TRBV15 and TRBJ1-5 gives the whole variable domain DAMVIQNPRYQVTQFGKPVTLSCSQTLNHNVMYWYQQKSSQAPKLLFHYYDKDFNNEADTPDNFQSRRPNTSFCFLDIRSPGLGDTAMYLCATSRTGMSNQPQHFGDGTRLSIL.

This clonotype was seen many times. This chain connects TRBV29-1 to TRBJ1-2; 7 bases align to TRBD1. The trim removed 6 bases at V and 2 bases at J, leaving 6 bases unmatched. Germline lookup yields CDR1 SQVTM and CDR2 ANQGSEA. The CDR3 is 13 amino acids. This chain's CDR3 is CSVLKTGNYGYTF. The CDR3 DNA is TGCAGCGTCCTCAAGACAGGGAACTATGGCTACACCTTC.

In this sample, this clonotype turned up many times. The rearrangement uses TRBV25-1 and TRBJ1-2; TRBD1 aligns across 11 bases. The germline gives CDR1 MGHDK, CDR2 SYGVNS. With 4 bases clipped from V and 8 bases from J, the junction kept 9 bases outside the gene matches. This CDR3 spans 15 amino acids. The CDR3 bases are TGTGCCAGCAGTGGCCGGACAGGGGGCTCCGTGGGCTACACCTTC. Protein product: CASSGRTGGSVGYTF.

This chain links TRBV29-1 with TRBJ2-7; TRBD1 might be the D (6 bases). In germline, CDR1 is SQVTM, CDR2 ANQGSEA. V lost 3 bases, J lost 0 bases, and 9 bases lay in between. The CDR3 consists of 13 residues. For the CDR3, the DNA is TGCAGCGTTGATGGGGACACCTCCTACGAGCAGTACTTC. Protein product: CSVDGDTSYEQYF.